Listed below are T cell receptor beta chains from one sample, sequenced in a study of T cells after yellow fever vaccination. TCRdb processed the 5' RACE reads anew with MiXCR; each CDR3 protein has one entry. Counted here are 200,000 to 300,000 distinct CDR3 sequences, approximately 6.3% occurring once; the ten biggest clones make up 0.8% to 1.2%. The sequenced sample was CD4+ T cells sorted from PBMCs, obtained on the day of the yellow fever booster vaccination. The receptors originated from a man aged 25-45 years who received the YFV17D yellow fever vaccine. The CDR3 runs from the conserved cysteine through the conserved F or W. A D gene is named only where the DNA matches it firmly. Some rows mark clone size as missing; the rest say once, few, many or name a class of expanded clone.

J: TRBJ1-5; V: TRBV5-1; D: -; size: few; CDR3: CASSLAGEQPQHF; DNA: TGCGCCAGCAGCTTGGCTGGGGAACAGCCCCAGCATTTT
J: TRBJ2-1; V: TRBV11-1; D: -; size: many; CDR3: CASSLTRGFEQFF; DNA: TGTGCCAGCAGCTTAACCAGGGGTTTTGAGCAGTTCTTC
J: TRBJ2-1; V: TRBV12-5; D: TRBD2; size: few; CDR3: CASGLEREDEQFF; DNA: TGTGCTAGTGGTTTGGAGCGGGAAGATGAGCAGTTCTTC
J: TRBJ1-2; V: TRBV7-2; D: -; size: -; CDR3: CASSPLRGNTNYGYTF; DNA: TGTGCCAGCAGCCCCCTCCGAGGCAACACTAACTATGGCTACACCTTC
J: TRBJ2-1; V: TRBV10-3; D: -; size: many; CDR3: CAISESDEQFF; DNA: TGTGCCATCAGTGAGTCGGATGAGCAGTTCTTC
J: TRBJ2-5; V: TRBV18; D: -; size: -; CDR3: CASSPPPYEHGRETQYF; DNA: TGTGCCAGCTCACCACCCCCTTATGAGCACGGTCGGGAGACCCAGTACTTC
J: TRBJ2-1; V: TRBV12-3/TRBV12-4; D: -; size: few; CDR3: CASSLQDSYNEQFF; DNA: TGTGCCAGCAGTTTACAGGACAGCTACAATGAGCAGTTCTTC
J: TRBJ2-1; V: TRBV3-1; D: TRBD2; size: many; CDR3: CASSHPAGLAGKDEQFF; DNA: TGTGCCAGCAGCCATCCCGCCGGGCTAGCGGGAAAGGATGAGCAGTTCTTC
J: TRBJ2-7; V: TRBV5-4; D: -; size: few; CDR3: CASSLAGNHYEQYF; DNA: TGTGCCAGCAGCTTGGCCGGGAATCACTACGAGCAGTACTTC
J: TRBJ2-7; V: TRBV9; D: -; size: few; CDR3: CASSVATHTYEQYF; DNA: TGTGCCAGCAGCGTAGCCACCCACACCTACGAGCAGTACTTC
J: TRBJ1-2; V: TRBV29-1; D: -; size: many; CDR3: CSVGTAWMPYGYTF; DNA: TGCAGCGTTGGGACAGCTTGGATGCCCTATGGCTACACCTTC
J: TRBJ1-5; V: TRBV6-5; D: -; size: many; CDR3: CASSSRESQPQHF; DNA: TGTGCCAGCAGTTCACGGGAATCTCAGCCCCAGCATTTT
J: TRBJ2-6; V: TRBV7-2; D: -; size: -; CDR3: CASSPVGPGANVLTF; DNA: TGTGCCAGCAGCCCCGTGGGCCCTGGGGCCAACGTCCTGACTTTC
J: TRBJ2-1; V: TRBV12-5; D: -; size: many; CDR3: CASGLSGKQFF; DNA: TGTGCTAGTGGTTTGAGTGGAAAACAGTTCTTC
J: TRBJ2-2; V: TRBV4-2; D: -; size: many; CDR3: CASSPEIGSPGELFF; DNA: TGTGCCAGCAGCCCTGAAATCGGGTCCCCCGGGGAGCTGTTTTTT
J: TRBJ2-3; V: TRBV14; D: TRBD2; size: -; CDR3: CASSRPGSLAADTQYF; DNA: TGTGCCAGCAGCCGCCCTGGTTCCCTAGCGGCAGATACGCAGTATTTT
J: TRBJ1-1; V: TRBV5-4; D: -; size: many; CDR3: CASSLPQDTEAFF; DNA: TGTGCCAGCAGCTTGCCACAGGACACTGAAGCTTTCTTT
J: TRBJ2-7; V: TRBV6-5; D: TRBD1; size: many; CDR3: CASSPRTGDEQYF; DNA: TGTGCCAGCAGTCCGAGGACAGGGGACGAGCAGTACTTC
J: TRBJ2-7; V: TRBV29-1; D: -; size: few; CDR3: CSVGTFYEQYF; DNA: TGCAGCGTAGGGACTTTCTACGAGCAGTACTTC
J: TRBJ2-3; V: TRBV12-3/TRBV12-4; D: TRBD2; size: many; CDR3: CASTLRLAESTDTQYF; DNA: TGTGCCAGCACCCTACGTCTAGCGGAAAGCACAGATACGCAGTATTTT
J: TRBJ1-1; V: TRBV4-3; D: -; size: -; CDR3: CASSQVASGRTEAFF; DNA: TGCGCCAGCAGCCAAGTCGCTTCTGGGCGTACTGAAGCTTTCTTT
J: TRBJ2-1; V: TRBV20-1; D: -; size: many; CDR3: CSASPKGPYNEQFF; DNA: TGCAGTGCTTCTCCGAAGGGGCCATACAATGAGCAGTTCTTC
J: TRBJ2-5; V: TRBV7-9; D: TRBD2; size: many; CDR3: CASSYSGRKTQYF; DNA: TGTGCCAGCAGCTATAGCGGGAGGAAGACCCAGTACTTC
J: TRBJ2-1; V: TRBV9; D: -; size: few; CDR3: CASSVAKGKGGNEQFF; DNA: TGTGCCAGCAGCGTAGCGAAGGGCAAGGGTGGGAATGAGCAGTTCTTC